This T cell receptor (beta chain) emerged from a study of response to subunit inactivated influenza vaccine. This clonotype showed up just a few times. Its matching antigen is unknown. Findings and limits, study-wide: It was suggested by the authors that few new T cells are recruited by each seasonal influenza vaccination.

TCRdb reprocessed the RT-PCR reads with MiXCR, giving one entry per CDR3 protein. The repertoire holds almost 600,000 distinct CDR3 sequences, with 14% as singletons. V gave up 5 bases and J gave up 0 bases; unmatched junction bases: 4. The CDR3 runs 15 residues. Germline-derived CDR1 and CDR2 are SGHAT and FQNNGV. The gene calls are TRBV11-2 and TRBJ2-7; 10 nucleotides match TRBD2. The origin of this receptor is a middle-aged man who received an inactivated influenza vaccine. The specimen was PBMCs from blood, collected roughly 12 days after vaccination. The CDR3 reads CASSPASGSSYEQYF. CDR3 DNA: TGTGCCAGCAGCCCGGCTAGCGGGAGCTCCTACGAGCAGTACTTC.